The rows below give T cell receptor beta chains drawn from one sample of a study of blood T cell repertoires in COVID-19. TCRdb keeps only in-frame clones here, not all; method: immunoSEQ multiplex PCR. The table has 200,000 to 250,000 clones, 80% to 85% seen once. Input material: peripheral blood. The receptor set was obtained from a woman under 30 with acute or convalescent COVID-19. Each CDR3 is given with its conserved first and last residue. A D gene is named only where the DNA matches it firmly. Clone size is shown for a subset of rows, as once, few, many or a class of expanded clone.

v_call: TRBV5-1; clone_size: .; j_call: TRBJ2-7; d_call: .; cdr3_nt: TGCGCCAGCAGCTTGGCTTCGGGGAATCGCCACGAGCAGTACTTC; cdr3_aa: CASSLASGNRHEQYF
v_call: TRBV11-2; clone_size: .; j_call: TRBJ2-7; d_call: .; cdr3_nt: TGTGCCAGCAGCCCCCAGGGGTGGGAGGGGGACGAGCAGTACTTC; cdr3_aa: CASSPQGWEGDEQYF
v_call: TRBV5-4; clone_size: .; j_call: TRBJ2-3; d_call: .; cdr3_nt: TGTGCCAGCAGCTTGACAGGATCTAGCACAGATACGCAGTATTTT; cdr3_aa: CASSLTGSSTDTQYF
v_call: TRBV7-9; clone_size: .; j_call: TRBJ2-1; d_call: TRBD2; cdr3_nt: TGTGCCAGCAGCCATCCGACTAGCGGGAGCTCCTACAATGAGCAGTTCTTC; cdr3_aa: CASSHPTSGSSYNEQFF
v_call: TRBV2; clone_size: few; j_call: TRBJ2-7; d_call: .; cdr3_nt: TGTGCCAGCCAGGGGGGACGGGGGTCCTACGAGCAGTACTTC; cdr3_aa: CASQGGRGSYEQYF
v_call: TRBV20-1; clone_size: .; j_call: TRBJ2-5; d_call: .; cdr3_nt: TGCAGTGCTAGGGGCCCGGAGACCCAGTACTTC; cdr3_aa: CSARGPETQYF
v_call: TRBV3-1/TRBV3-2; clone_size: .; j_call: TRBJ2-3; d_call: .; cdr3_nt: TGTGCCAGCAGCCAAGTGGGGCCAGATACGCAGTATTTT; cdr3_aa: CASSQVGPDTQYF
v_call: TRBV24-1; clone_size: .; j_call: TRBJ2-7; d_call: .; cdr3_nt: TGTGCCACCAGAGGACCCGGGAGCTCCTACGAGCAGTACTTC; cdr3_aa: CATRGPGSSYEQYF
v_call: TRBV3-1/TRBV3-2; clone_size: .; j_call: TRBJ2-2; d_call: .; cdr3_nt: TGTGCCAGCAGCCGGAGGGTTAACACCGGGGAGCTGTTTTTT; cdr3_aa: CASSRRVNTGELFF
v_call: TRBV25-1; clone_size: .; j_call: TRBJ1-6; d_call: .; cdr3_nt: TGTGCCAGCAGTGGTGGGAGATGGTCACCCCTCCACTTT; cdr3_aa: CASSGGRWSPLHF
v_call: TRBV14; clone_size: .; j_call: TRBJ2-5; d_call: TRBD2; cdr3_nt: TGTGCCAGCAGCCCCCTAGCGGAGTACCAAGAGACCCAGTACTTC; cdr3_aa: CASSPLAEYQETQYF
v_call: TRBV27; clone_size: .; j_call: TRBJ1-1; d_call: .; cdr3_nt: TGTGCCAGCAGTTTTGAGGGTCCGGACACTGAAGCTTTCTTT; cdr3_aa: CASSFEGPDTEAFF
v_call: TRBV30; clone_size: .; j_call: TRBJ2-3; d_call: .; cdr3_nt: TGTGCCTGGAGACTAGTAGATACGCAGTATTTT; cdr3_aa: CAWRLVDTQYF
v_call: TRBV5-1; clone_size: .; j_call: TRBJ1-1; d_call: TRBD1; cdr3_nt: TGCGCCAGCAGCGGACGATTGGGACAGGGCTCTGAAGCTTTCTTT; cdr3_aa: CASSGRLGQGSEAFF
v_call: TRBV27; clone_size: .; j_call: TRBJ2-7; d_call: TRBD2; cdr3_nt: TGTGCCAGCAGTCAAGGGACTAGCGCGACCTACGAGCAGTACTTC; cdr3_aa: CASSQGTSATYEQYF
v_call: TRBV18; clone_size: .; j_call: TRBJ1-6; d_call: .; cdr3_nt: TGTGCCAGCTCAGGAGATTTAGATAATTCACCCCTCCACTTT; cdr3_aa: CASSGDLDNSPLHF
v_call: TRBV28; clone_size: .; j_call: TRBJ1-6; d_call: TRBD1; cdr3_nt: TGTGCCAGCAGTCCACCGGACAGGGATAACTCACCCCTCCACTTT; cdr3_aa: CASSPPDRDNSPLHF
v_call: TRBV5-4; clone_size: .; j_call: TRBJ2-5; d_call: TRBD1; cdr3_nt: TGTGCCAGCAGCTGGCCGGGACAGCCAGGGGAGACCCAGTACTTC; cdr3_aa: CASSWPGQPGETQYF
v_call: TRBV5-5; clone_size: .; j_call: TRBJ1-2; d_call: .; cdr3_nt: TGTGCCAGCAGCGGTACAGGGACCGATGGCTACACCTTC; cdr3_aa: CASSGTGTDGYTF
v_call: TRBV27; clone_size: .; j_call: TRBJ1-5; d_call: .; cdr3_nt: TGTGCCAGCAGTCTAGTTGGGCAGCCCCAGCATTTT; cdr3_aa: CASSLVGQPQHF
v_call: TRBV15; clone_size: .; j_call: TRBJ2-7; d_call: .; cdr3_nt: TGTGCCACCAGCAGAGGTACAGGGATCAGCTCCTACGAGCAGTACTTC; cdr3_aa: CATSRGTGISSYEQYF
v_call: TRBV4-3; clone_size: .; j_call: TRBJ2-1; d_call: TRBD2; cdr3_nt: TGCGCCAGCAGCCAACTAGCGGGAGGGGGGGGTGAGCAGTTCTTC; cdr3_aa: CASSQLAGGGGEQFF
v_call: TRBV6-2/TRBV6-3; clone_size: .; j_call: TRBJ2-7; d_call: .; cdr3_nt: TGTGCCAGCAGTTCGGGACTTCGGTACTCCTACGAGCAGTACTTC; cdr3_aa: CASSSGLRYSYEQYF
v_call: TRBV29-1; clone_size: once; j_call: TRBJ2-5; d_call: .; cdr3_nt: TGCAGCGTTGATGGTGGCCTGCAAGAGACCCAGTACTTC; cdr3_aa: CSVDGGLQETQYF
v_call: TRBV4-3; clone_size: .; j_call: TRBJ2-1; d_call: TRBD1; cdr3_nt: TGCGCCAGCAGCTCCCGGGACAGGGGGTCTGAGCAGTTCTTC; cdr3_aa: CASSSRDRGSEQFF
v_call: TRBV2; clone_size: .; j_call: TRBJ1-5; d_call: .; cdr3_nt: TGTGCCAGCAGTGAAACGGGAGGGGGTAATTCGGCCCAGCATTTT; cdr3_aa: CASSETGGGNSAQHF
v_call: TRBV29-1; clone_size: .; j_call: TRBJ1-1; d_call: TRBD1; cdr3_nt: TGCAGCGTCCGGTCAGGGACAGCAACTTTT; cdr3_aa: CSVRSGTATF
v_call: TRBV7-2; clone_size: .; j_call: TRBJ2-1; d_call: TRBD2; cdr3_nt: TGTGCCAGCAGCTTAGGGACTAGCCTAAACAATGAGCAGTTCTTC; cdr3_aa: CASSLGTSLNNEQFF
v_call: TRBV2; clone_size: .; j_call: TRBJ1-5; d_call: .; cdr3_nt: TGTGCCAGCAGAGGGACATCCAATCAGCCCCAGCATTTT; cdr3_aa: CASRGTSNQPQHF
v_call: TRBV27; clone_size: .; j_call: TRBJ2-7; d_call: TRBD1; cdr3_nt: TGTGCCAGCAGTTCTTGGGGGACAGGGAGATACGAGCAGTACTTC; cdr3_aa: CASSSWGTGRYEQYF
v_call: TRBV28; clone_size: .; j_call: TRBJ2-7; d_call: TRBD1; cdr3_nt: TGTGCCAGCAGTTACAGGGGCGAAACCTCCTACGAGCAGTACTTC; cdr3_aa: CASSYRGETSYEQYF
v_call: TRBV11-1; clone_size: .; j_call: TRBJ2-3; d_call: .; cdr3_nt: TGTGCCAGCAGCTTAGTTTACGCGGACACAGATACGCAGTATTTT; cdr3_aa: CASSLVYADTDTQYF
v_call: TRBV25-1; clone_size: once; j_call: TRBJ1-2; d_call: .; cdr3_nt: TGTGCCAGCAGTACGGTCGGTTTTAACTATGGCTACACCTTC; cdr3_aa: CASSTVGFNYGYTF
v_call: TRBV9; clone_size: .; j_call: TRBJ2-7; d_call: TRBD2; cdr3_nt: TGTGCCAGCAGCGTAACTAGCGGAACCTACGAGCAGTACTTC; cdr3_aa: CASSVTSGTYEQYF
v_call: TRBV4-3; clone_size: once; j_call: TRBJ2-1; d_call: .; cdr3_nt: TGCGCCAGCAGCCAAGATCTTTGGAGCCCTTTCAGTAGAGTGTATGAGCAGTTCTTC; cdr3_aa: CASSQDLWSPFSRVYEQFF
v_call: TRBV3-1/TRBV3-2; clone_size: .; j_call: TRBJ2-1; d_call: .; cdr3_nt: TGTGCCAGCAGCTCCATCGGGAGCTCCTACAATGAGCAGTTCTTC; cdr3_aa: CASSSIGSSYNEQFF
v_call: TRBV21-1; clone_size: once; j_call: TRBJ1-4; d_call: .; cdr3_nt: TGTGCCAGCGCAAAGACAGGGGATGAAAAACTGTTTTTT; cdr3_aa: CASAKTGDEKLFF
v_call: TRBV7-3; clone_size: .; j_call: TRBJ2-2; d_call: .; cdr3_nt: TGTGCCAGCAGCTTTAATAGCCCCTTTGTAGGTACCGGGGAGCTGTTTTTT; cdr3_aa: CASSFNSPFVGTGELFF
v_call: TRBV11-3; clone_size: .; j_call: TRBJ2-1; d_call: .; cdr3_nt: TGTGCCAGCAGCCCGACTAGTGTCAATGAGCAGTTCTTC; cdr3_aa: CASSPTSVNEQFF
v_call: TRBV7-6; clone_size: .; j_call: TRBJ2-1; d_call: .; cdr3_nt: TGTGCCAGCAGCTTAGGAGAGGGCCAATACAATGAGCAGTTCTTC; cdr3_aa: CASSLGEGQYNEQFF
v_call: TRBV16; clone_size: .; j_call: TRBJ1-2; d_call: .; cdr3_nt: TGTGCCAGCAGCCAATTGGGAGTTAACTATGGCTACACCTTC; cdr3_aa: CASSQLGVNYGYTF
v_call: TRBV4-3; clone_size: .; j_call: TRBJ2-3; d_call: .; cdr3_nt: TGCGCCAGCAGCCAACAGGAGGCCACAGATACGCAGTATTTT; cdr3_aa: CASSQQEATDTQYF
v_call: TRBV5-1; clone_size: .; j_call: TRBJ1-2; d_call: TRBD1; cdr3_nt: TGCGCCAGCAGCTTACAGGGGGATGCCGGCGGCTACACCTTC; cdr3_aa: CASSLQGDAGGYTF
v_call: TRBV2; clone_size: .; j_call: TRBJ2-5; d_call: TRBD2; cdr3_nt: TGTGCCAGCAGTACTAGCGGGACAGATCAAGAGACCCAGTACTTC; cdr3_aa: CASSTSGTDQETQYF
v_call: TRBV9; clone_size: medium-sized; j_call: TRBJ2-1; d_call: TRBD2; cdr3_nt: TGTGCCAGCAGCGTGAAAACTAGCGGAACCTACAATGAGCAGTTCTTC; cdr3_aa: CASSVKTSGTYNEQFF
v_call: TRBV6-4; clone_size: .; j_call: TRBJ2-5; d_call: .; cdr3_nt: TGTGCCAGGACCAGGCCACCACAAGAGACCCAGTACTTC; cdr3_aa: CARTRPPQETQYF
v_call: TRBV18; clone_size: .; j_call: TRBJ1-5; d_call: .; cdr3_nt: TGTGCCAGCTCATCAGCGCGTAATCAGCCCCAGCATTTT; cdr3_aa: CASSSARNQPQHF